This T cell receptor (beta chain) comes out of a study of identical twins. Findings and caveats of the study: Weaker excess sharing between twins was seen in beta out-of-frame sequences.

This clonotype was seen only a few times. What it binds is not known. The germline gives CDR1 KGHDR, CDR2 SFDVKD. The junction had 15 bases not matched to a gene; V was cut back by 8 bases and J by 6 bases. The CDR3 consists of 16 residues. TCRdb analysed the 5' RACE reads with MiXCR anew, one entry per CDR3 protein. The table has 1.5 million or so distinct CDR3 sequences, less than 35% seen once. The rearrangement joins TRBV24-1 to TRBJ2-7; TRBD1 matches at 10 bases. The TCR was taken from a newborn girl in good health. Sequenced input: cord blood. CDR3 residues: CATIRAFGTGDSEQYF. CDR3 DNA: TGTGCCACCATACGGGCTTTTGGGACAGGGGATAGCGAGCAGTACTTC.